This TCR beta chain was retrieved from a study of PD-1 blockade in mismatch repair-deficient tumors. This CDR3 has 14 residues. Germline-derived CDR1 and CDR2 are SEHNR and FQNEAQ (reference sequence). The trim removed 3 bases at V and 4 bases at J, leaving 4 bases unmatched. The table came from immunoSEQ multiplex PCR; TCRdb's copy has only in-frame clones and leaves some out. Here the sample spans around 68,000 clones, about 78% being singletons. Specimen: peripheral blood, collected 2 weeks after starting pembrolizumab. This sequence originates from an adult with mismatch repair-deficient cancer. V gene TRBV7-9 combines with J gene TRBJ2-7; 9 bases map to TRBD2. Written as DNA, the CDR3 is TGTGCCAGCAGCTTTAGCGGGAGTCTTTACGAGCAGTACTTC. As protein: CASSFSGSLYEQYF.